These 12 T cell receptor beta chains were sequenced from one sample in a study of blood T cell repertoires in COVID-19. This table comes from immunoSEQ multiplex PCR, and its TCRdb copy is limited to in-frame clones, with some not included. The data show approximately 290,000 clones, under 85% seen once. Sequences were obtained from peripheral blood. The receptors come from a human donor with COVID-19, enrolled during active disease. The donor label of this sample is uncertain.

The chain carries TRBV19 and TRBJ2-2; 9 bases line up with TRBD2. CDR3 size: 18 residues. Losses at the gene ends were 1 base for V and 5 bases for J; bases not matched to a gene: 11. Germline-derived CDR1 and CDR2 are LNHDA and SQIVND (reference sequence). The CDR3 is CASSIVRGGRARTGELFF. CDR3 in DNA: TGTGCCAGTAGTATAGTTAGGGGCGGGAGGGCGAGGACCGGGGAGCTGTTTTTT.

This chain links TRBV7-2 with TRBJ2-1; 9 bases fit TRBD2. The CDR3 covers 14 residues. V lost 4 bases and J lost 5; bases outside the gene matches: 3. Germline V lookup: CDR1 SGHTA, CDR2 FQGNSA. This chain's CDR3 is CASSWGLADNEQFF. The DNA of the CDR3 is TGTGCCAGCAGCTGGGGACTAGCAGACAATGAGCAGTTCTTC. Full variable domain (remainder filled in from reference TRBV7-2 and TRBJ2-1): GAGVSQSPSNKVTEKGKDVELRCDPISGHTALYWYRQSLGQGLEFLIYFQGNSAPDKSGLPSDRFSAERTGGSVSTLTIQRTQQEDSAVYLCASSWGLADNEQFFGPGTRLTVL.

The rearrangement uses TRBV2 and TRBJ1-4; D ambiguous. Between the trimmed V and J ends, which lost 6 bases and 8 bases, there was a span of 13 bases. This CDR3 region has 13 residues. In germline, CDR1 is SNHLY, CDR2 FYNNEI. CDR3 sequence reads: CASRLQSWEKLFF. The DNA for the CDR3 is TGTGCCAGCAGGCTACAGAGTTGGGAAAAACTGTTTTTT.

This chain connects TRBV11-3 to TRBJ2-5; TRBD2 matches 12 bases. Germline-derived CDR1 and CDR2 are SGHNT and YENEEA. The CDR3 totals 17 residues. The junction had 13 bases not matched to a gene; V was cut back by 7 bases and J by 4 bases. This CDR3 is CASIKTSGSVVVETQYF. CDR3 bases: TGTGCCAGCATCAAGACTAGCGGGAGCGTTGTGGTAGAGACCCAGTACTTC.

CDR3 in DNA: TGTGCCAACCGGGCGGGACAGAACTATGGCTACACCTTC. Protein product: CANRAGQNYGYTF. This chain uses TRBV6-5 with TRBJ1-2, with 7 positions matching TRBD1. V trimming: 10 bases; J trimming: 2 bases; junction bases outside the gene matches: 7. The CDR3 is made up of 13 amino acids. Germline V gene sequence: CDR1 MNHEY, CDR2 SVGAGI.

The chain links TRBV5-1 to TRBJ2-7; D gene unclear. The CDR3 contains 16 residues. Deletions cut 0 bases from V and 2 bases from J, with 15 bases between. CDR1 SGHRS and CDR2 YFSETQ come from the germline V gene. The CDR3 spells CASSLDAVASTYEQYF. In DNA, the CDR3 is TGCGCCAGCAGCTTGGATGCGGTCGCCAGTACCTACGAGCAGTACTTC.

This chain uses TRBV5-1 with TRBJ1-1; TRBD1 matches at 7 bases. This CDR3 is 13 amino acids long. V lost 2 bases and J lost 8; bases outside the gene matches: 6. Germline values: CDR1 SGHRS, CDR2 YFSETQ. In DNA form, the CDR3 reads TGCGCCAGCAGCTTATACAGGGGTTGGGAAGCTTTCTTT. Protein: CASSLYRGWEAFF.

The genes are TRBV3-1 (or the pseudogene TRBV3-2) and TRBJ2-7; 10 nucleotides agree with TRBD2. Germline trimming cut 4 bases from V and 6 bases from J; bases unmatched to any gene: 12. The CDR3 runs to 16 residues. Germline V CDR1 and CDR2: LGHDT, YNNKEL (reference sequence). As DNA, the CDR3 is TGTGCCAGCAGCCCCCTTGGAGCGGGAGGGCCTCGCGAGCAGTACTTC. This encodes CASSPLGAGGPREQYF.

Regarding this clone: The junction departs from the called germline gene at one end, perhaps through a read error. The chain couples TRBV6-1 to TRBJ2-7; no clear D. The CDR3 consists of 13 residues. Germline V gene data show CDR1 as MNHNS and CDR2 as SASEGT. The CDR3 is CASNEDPAYEQYF. The CDR3, as DNA: TGTGCCAGCAATGAAGACCCAGCCTACGAGCAGTACTTC.

This clone was picked up one time. V gene TRBV3-1 (or the pseudogene TRBV3-2) combines with J gene TRBJ2-7, with 11 bases aligning to TRBD2. The CDR3 length is 17 residues. The V segment lost 1 base and the J segment 6 bases; nucleotides outside the gene matches: 11. CDR1 and CDR2 from the germline V gene are LGHDT and YNNKEL (reference sequence). CDR3 residues: CASSQGILGLAEGEQYF. CDR3 nucleotides: TGTGCCAGCAGCCAAGGGATCCTGGGACTAGCGGAAGGCGAGCAGTACTTC.

This rearrangement joins TRBV11-2 to TRBJ1-2; D might be TRBD1 (5 bases). Germline V gene lookup returns CDR1 SGHAT and CDR2 FQNNGV. The CDR3 extends over 12 amino acids. The V gene lost 6 bases and the J gene lost 4 bases, with 9 bases spanning the gap. The CDR3 sequence is CASSLGVYGYTF. CDR3 coding DNA: TGTGCCAGCAGTCTAGGGGTCTATGGCTACACCTTC.

The CDR3 loop reads CASSLGAGGPYEQYF. In DNA form, the CDR3 reads TGTGCCAGCAGCTTAGGGGCAGGGGGTCCATACGAGCAGTACTTC. The J gene is TRBJ2-7, the V gene TRBV7-2; 7 bases are shared with TRBD1. In germline, CDR1 is SGHTA, CDR2 FQGNSA. V lost 1 base and J lost 4; bases outside the gene matches: 7. This CDR3 is 15 amino acids long.